These T cell receptor beta chains were read from a single sample in a study of blood T cell repertoires in COVID-19. TCRdb keeps only in-frame clones here, not all; method: immunoSEQ multiplex PCR. The sample contains 150,000 to 200,000 clones, 70% to 90% of which appear only once. Sequenced material: peripheral blood. These receptors were obtained from a man in his sixties with acute or convalescent COVID-19. Each CDR3 is given with its conserved first and last residue. A D gene is named only where the DNA matches it firmly. Clone sizes are given selectively: once, few, many, or a class where the clone is expanded.

size: .
D: .
J: TRBJ1-3
V: TRBV28
DNA: TGTGCCAGCAGTCCTGGGGGGGCAAGGGGAAACACCATATATTTT
CDR3: CASSPGGARGNTIYF

size: .
D: TRBD2
J: TRBJ2-5
V: TRBV7-6
DNA: TGTGCCAGCAGCCGGGGGGGGCAAGAGACCCAGTACTTC
CDR3: CASSRGGQETQYF

size: .
D: TRBD2
J: TRBJ2-5
V: TRBV9
DNA: TGTGCCAGCAGCCGAGCGGGGGAAGAGACCCAGTACTTC
CDR3: CASSRAGEETQYF

size: .
D: .
J: TRBJ1-1
V: TRBV27
DNA: TGTGCCAGCAGTTTGGGGGGGCCGGACACTGAAGCTTTCTTT
CDR3: CASSLGGPDTEAFF

size: .
D: .
J: TRBJ1-5
V: TRBV28
DNA: TGTGCCAGCAGCCCTGGGACAACTTATAGCAATCAGCCCCAGCATTTT
CDR3: CASSPGTTYSNQPQHF

size: .
D: .
J: TRBJ2-1
V: TRBV24-1
DNA: TGTGCCACCAGTGATTTGCGGGATCCCCGCGGGGAGCAGTTCTTC
CDR3: CATSDLRDPRGEQFF

size: .
D: .
J: TRBJ2-4
V: TRBV6-5
DNA: TGTGCCACGCGCGGGCCGGGTGACATTCAGTACTTC
CDR3: CATRGPGDIQYF

size: .
D: .
J: TRBJ2-3
V: TRBV18
DNA: TGTGCCAGCTCACCATCTAGGCAGGGCCACACAGATACGCAGTATTTT
CDR3: CASSPSRQGHTDTQYF

size: .
D: TRBD1
J: TRBJ1-6
V: TRBV6-5
DNA: TGTGCCAGCAGTCTGGGACAGGGGGTTAATTCACCCCTCCACTTT
CDR3: CASSLGQGVNSPLHF

size: .
D: TRBD2
J: TRBJ2-1
V: TRBV7-3
DNA: TGTGCCAGCAGCATCGGGACTAGCGTCTACAATGAGCAGTTCTTC
CDR3: CASSIGTSVYNEQFF

size: .
D: TRBD1
J: TRBJ2-5
V: TRBV9
DNA: TGTGCCAGCAGCTCGGGACAGGCGTTCCAAGAGACCCAGTACTTC
CDR3: CASSSGQAFQETQYF

size: .
D: TRBD2
J: TRBJ2-2
V: TRBV5-1
DNA: TGCGCCAGCAGCTTAAAGCGGGATCCGGCCGGGGAGCTGTTTTTT
CDR3: CASSLKRDPAGELFF

size: .
D: .
J: TRBJ2-1
V: TRBV28
DNA: TGTGCCAGCAGTTTAAGGGACTTGTACTACAATGAGCAGTTCTTC
CDR3: CASSLRDLYYNEQFF

size: .
D: .
J: TRBJ1-2
V: TRBV7-8
DNA: TGTGCCAGCAGAGCAGGACAGTTTTCCTATGGCTACACCTTC
CDR3: CASRAGQFSYGYTF

size: .
D: .
J: TRBJ2-7
V: TRBV19
DNA: TGTGCCAGTAGTCGCCCCGGGACTCTCGGATACGAGCAGTACTTC
CDR3: CASSRPGTLGYEQYF

size: .
D: TRBD1
J: TRBJ1-2
V: TRBV10-3
DNA: TGTGCCATCACCCGGACAGGTGAAGATGGCTACACCTTC
CDR3: CAITRTGEDGYTF

size: once
D: .
J: TRBJ2-3
V: TRBV18
DNA: TGTGCCAGCTCACCAGCCAGGGTAGGGACAGATACGCAGTATTTT
CDR3: CASSPARVGTDTQYF

size: .
D: TRBD1
J: TRBJ1-6
V: TRBV2
DNA: TGTGCCAGCAAGACAGGGGAGAATTCACCCCTCCACTTT
CDR3: CASKTGENSPLHF

size: .
D: .
J: TRBJ2-7
V: TRBV3-1/TRBV3-2
DNA: TGTGCCAGCAGCCTTTGGGAGGTCTCCTACGAGCAGTACTTC
CDR3: CASSLWEVSYEQYF

size: .
D: .
J: TRBJ1-6
V: TRBV5-1
DNA: TGCGCCAGCAGCGGACCCGGACAGTCGAGCTCCTATAATTCACCCCTCCACTTT
CDR3: CASSGPGQSSSYNSPLHF

size: .
D: .
J: TRBJ2-5
V: TRBV5-1
DNA: TGCGCCAGCAGCTTTCTCGGTAAAGAGACCCAGTACTTC
CDR3: CASSFLGKETQYF

size: .
D: .
J: TRBJ1-2
V: TRBV29-1
DNA: TGCAGCGTTGCGGCCACCTCGGGGTACGGCTACACCTTC
CDR3: CSVAATSGYGYTF

size: .
D: .
J: TRBJ2-7
V: TRBV11-3
DNA: TGTGCCAGCAGCCAAGACGGACAGAGCTACGAGCAGTACTTC
CDR3: CASSQDGQSYEQYF

size: .
D: TRBD1
J: TRBJ1-5
V: TRBV28
DNA: TGTGCCAGCAGTCTTAGACAGGGGGCGTCGAGTCAGCCCCAGCATTTT
CDR3: CASSLRQGASSQPQHF

size: .
D: TRBD2
J: TRBJ2-7
V: TRBV19
DNA: TGTGCCAGTTCCCCCGGGGGTAGCGGGTCGGCGGAGCAGTACTTC
CDR3: CASSPGGSGSAEQYF

size: few
D: TRBD1
J: TRBJ2-3
V: TRBV9
DNA: TGTGCCAGCAGCTCATCGACAGGGCTAGATACGCAGTATTTT
CDR3: CASSSSTGLDTQYF

size: few
D: .
J: TRBJ2-3
V: TRBV28
DNA: TGTGCCAGCAGTTTCGACAGACTGAGAGGCACAGATACGCAGTATTTT
CDR3: CASSFDRLRGTDTQYF

size: .
D: TRBD1
J: TRBJ1-1
V: TRBV7-9
DNA: TGTGCCAGCAGGAAAATAGGGACAGGTGAAGCTTTCTTT
CDR3: CASRKIGTGEAFF

size: .
D: .
J: TRBJ1-2
V: TRBV5-1
DNA: TGCGCCAGCAGCTTGGCCTTAGATGGCTACACCTTC
CDR3: CASSLALDGYTF

size: .
D: .
J: TRBJ2-1
V: TRBV6-2/TRBV6-3
DNA: TGTGCCAGCAGTTATATCGGGAATGAGCAGTTCTTC
CDR3: CASSYIGNEQFF

size: .
D: TRBD1
J: TRBJ2-7
V: TRBV3-1/TRBV3-2
DNA: TGTGCCAGCAGCGTCCGAAAGGGGGCGGATGAGCAGTACTTC
CDR3: CASSVRKGADEQYF

size: .
D: TRBD1
J: TRBJ2-1
V: TRBV28
DNA: TGTGCCAGCACCTCCGGGACAGGGACCTACAATGAGCAGTTCTTC
CDR3: CASTSGTGTYNEQFF